This T cell receptor (beta chain) is drawn from a study of identical twins' blood T cells. This clonotype has ten or more counts. The antigen is unknown. Study results and caveats: Twins reportedly had markedly more similar V usage than unrelated donors, even among out-of-frame TCRbeta clonotypes. Twins shared about as many clonotypes as their cloneset sizes predicted.

Trimming took off 5 bases at V and 5 bases at J, with 15 bases between the two ends. This CDR3 has 14 residues. Germline loops: CDR1 MNHEY, CDR2 SVGAGI. One entry per CDR3 protein results from TCRdb running MiXCR on the 5' RACE reads. The sample records 300,000 to 450,000 distinct CDR3 sequences, roughly 31% being singletons. The chain uses TRBV6-5 and TRBJ1-1; unclear D gene. The clonotype was recovered from a woman aged 18-49 years in good health. Sequenced: PBMCs. The CDR3 here is CASSRLKPRTEAFF. The CDR3 bases are TGTGCCAGCAGTAGACTAAAGCCGAGGACTGAAGCTTTCTTT.